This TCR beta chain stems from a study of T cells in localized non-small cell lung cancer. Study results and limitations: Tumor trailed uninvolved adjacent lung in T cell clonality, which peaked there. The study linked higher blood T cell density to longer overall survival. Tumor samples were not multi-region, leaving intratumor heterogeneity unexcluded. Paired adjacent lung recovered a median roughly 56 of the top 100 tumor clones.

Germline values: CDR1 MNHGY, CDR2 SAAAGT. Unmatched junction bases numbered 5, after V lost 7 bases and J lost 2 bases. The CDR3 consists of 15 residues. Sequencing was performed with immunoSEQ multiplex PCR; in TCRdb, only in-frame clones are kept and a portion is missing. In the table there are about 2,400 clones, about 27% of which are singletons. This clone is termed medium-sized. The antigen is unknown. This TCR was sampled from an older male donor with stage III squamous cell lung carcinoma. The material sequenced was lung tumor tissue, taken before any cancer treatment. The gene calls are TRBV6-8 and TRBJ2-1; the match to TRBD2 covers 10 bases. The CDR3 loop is CASTPTSGTYNEQFF. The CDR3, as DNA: TGTGCCAGCACCCCTACTAGCGGGACCTACAATGAGCAGTTCTTC.